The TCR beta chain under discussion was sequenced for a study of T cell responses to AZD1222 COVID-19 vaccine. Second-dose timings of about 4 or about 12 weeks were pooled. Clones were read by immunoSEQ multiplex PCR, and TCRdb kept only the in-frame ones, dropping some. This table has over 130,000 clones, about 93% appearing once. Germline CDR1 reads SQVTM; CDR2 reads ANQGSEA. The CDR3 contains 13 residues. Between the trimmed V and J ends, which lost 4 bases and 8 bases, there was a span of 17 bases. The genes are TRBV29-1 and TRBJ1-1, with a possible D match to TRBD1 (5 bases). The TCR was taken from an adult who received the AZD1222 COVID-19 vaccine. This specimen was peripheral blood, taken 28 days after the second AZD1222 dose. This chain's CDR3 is CSVGNWGGEEAFF. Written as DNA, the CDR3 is TGCAGCGTTGGAAACTGGGGGGGTGAAGAAGCTTTCTTT. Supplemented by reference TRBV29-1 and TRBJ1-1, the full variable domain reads SAVISQKPSRDICQRGTSLTIQCQVDSQVTMMFWYRQQPGQSLTLIATANQGSEATYESGFVIDKFPISRPNLTFSTLTVSNMSPEDSSIYLCSVGNWGGEEAFFGQGTRLTVV.